These T cell receptor beta chains were read from a single sample in a study of T-cell memory formation after mild COVID-19. MiXCR was run by TCRdb on the 5' RACE reads, yielding one entry per CDR3 protein. The sample lists approximately 300,000 distinct CDR3 sequences; 8% to 10% were seen once. Sequencing was carried out using PBMCs or a T cell subset sorted from them (not recorded which). The source of these receptors is a man aged 18 to 30 who had mild COVID-19 (a few samples of this study predate the infection). Cell type and time point are not known. The CDR3 runs from the conserved cysteine through the conserved F or W. Fields, in order: D gene, J gene, clone size, V gene, CDR3 protein, CDR3 DNA. The D gene is left open where the match is weak. Size tells how often a clone was seen (once, few, many) or the class of an expanded clone, and some rows leave it out.

- TRBJ1-2 few TRBV7-2 CASSFLNAAGSGYTF TGTGCCAGCAGCTTCCTTAACGCGGCGGGAAGTGGCTACACCTTC
- TRBJ2-2 many TRBV7-2 CASSRDFTGELFF TGTGCCAGCAGCCGGGACTTCACCGGGGAGCTGTTTTTT
- TRBJ1-3 - TRBV5-1 CASSQLSGTRSGNTIYF TGCGCCAGCAGCCAGCTATCCGGGACCCGCTCTGGAAACACCATATATTTT
- TRBJ1-5 many TRBV7-6 CASSLAGRLSNQPQHF TGTGCCAGCAGCTTAGCCGGGAGGCTTAGCAATCAGCCCCAGCATTTT
TRBD1 TRBJ1-1 many TRBV25-1 CASNRQGVDTEAFF TGTGCCAGCAACCGACAGGGGGTCGACACTGAAGCTTTCTTT
- TRBJ1-1 - TRBV5-1 CASNGQWAEGTEAFF TGCGCCAGCAACGGACAGTGGGCAGAGGGCACTGAAGCTTTCTTT
TRBD1 TRBJ1-1 - TRBV12-3/TRBV12-4 CASSLGQGVGAFF TGTGCCAGCAGTTTGGGACAGGGGGTTGGAGCTTTCTTT
- TRBJ2-1 few TRBV29-1 CSVAATYNEQFF TGCAGCGTGGCCGCCACATACAATGAGCAGTTCTTC
- TRBJ2-1 few TRBV12-5 CASGPKDTYNEQFF TGTGCTAGTGGTCCCAAGGACACTTACAATGAGCAGTTCTTC
TRBD1 TRBJ2-3 many TRBV7-2 CASSETGATDTQYF TGTGCCAGCAGCGAGACAGGGGCCACAGATACGCAGTATTTT
- TRBJ2-1 few TRBV7-2 CASSPAELNEQFF TGTGCCAGCAGCCCCGCCGAGCTCAATGAGCAGTTCTTC
- TRBJ2-2 many TRBV6-2/TRBV6-3 CASISTLLPGELFF TGTGCCAGCATATCCACCCTTTTACCCGGGGAGCTGTTTTTT
- TRBJ1-1 - TRBV20-1 CSSQDGWNTEAFF TGCAGTTCACAAGATGGGTGGAACACTGAAGCTTTCTTT
- TRBJ2-2 - TRBV29-1 CSVRDPGELFF TGCAGCGTCAGAGATCCCGGGGAGCTGTTTTTT
- TRBJ2-3 few TRBV5-1 CASRQSGLPLVDTQYF TGCGCCAGCAGGCAGTCCGGGCTCCCACTCGTAGATACGCAGTATTTT
- TRBJ2-5 few TRBV20-1 CSAARPEVSRETQYF TGCAGTGCTGCCCGGCCAGAGGTCTCCCGGGAGACCCAGTACTTC
- TRBJ2-3 many TRBV7-2 CASRTARGGTQYF TGTGCCAGCAGGACGGCCCGTGGAGGCACGCAGTATTTT
- TRBJ2-1 few TRBV5-1 CASSPSQAAINYNEQFF TGCGCCAGCAGCCCAAGCCAAGCGGCAATTAACTACAATGAGCAGTTCTTC
TRBD1 TRBJ1-6 few TRBV7-3 CASSTTGGDSPLHF TGTGCCAGCAGCACGACAGGGGGCGACTCACCCCTCCACTTT
- TRBJ2-3 few TRBV7-9 CASSFDSRKDTQYF TGTGCCAGCAGCTTCGACAGCCGCAAGGATACGCAGTATTTT
- TRBJ2-6 - TRBV7-2 CASSSEGSWANVLTF TGTGCCAGCAGCTCCGAGGGTAGCTGGGCCAACGTCCTGACTTTC
TRBD1 TRBJ2-2 few TRBV7-9 CASITGDTGELFF TGTGCCAGCATAACAGGGGACACCGGGGAGCTGTTTTTT
- TRBJ1-2 - TRBV7-6 CASSSRQDSTGGYTF TGTGCCAGCAGCTCCAGACAGGACTCTACCGGCGGCTACACCTTC
- TRBJ2-5 - TRBV7-7 CASSLGPGQSSETQYF TGTGCTAGCAGCTTAGGGCCGGGGCAGTCCTCCGAGACCCAGTACTTC
- TRBJ2-1 many TRBV9 CASSENGGSSYNEQFF TGTGCCAGCAGTGAGAACGGGGGCAGCTCCTACAATGAGCAGTTCTTC
TRBD1 TRBJ1-5 few TRBV28 CASTRTGSHQPQNF TGTGCCAGCACCAGGACAGGGTCCCACCAGCCCCAGAATTTT
- TRBJ2-3 - TRBV5-1 CASSLAAEGTQYF TGCGCCAGCAGCTTGGCCGCTGAGGGGACGCAGTATTTT
- TRBJ1-1 - TRBV4-2 CASSLNWGDTEAFF TGTGCCAGCAGCCTAAATTGGGGAGACACTGAAGCTTTCTTT
- TRBJ1-4 few TRBV12-3/TRBV12-4 CASSDPTGYDEKLFF TGTGCCAGCAGCGATCCGACAGGTTATGATGAAAAACTGTTTTTT
TRBD2 TRBJ2-1 few TRBV5-5 CASSRRVAGDLYLYNEQFF TGTGCCAGCAGCCGGCGGGTAGCGGGGGACCTCTATCTCTACAATGAGCAGTTCTTC
- TRBJ2-1 - TRBV4-3 CASSQGQGGDEQFF TGCGCCAGCAGCCAAGGGCAGGGTGGGGATGAGCAGTTCTTC
TRBD1 TRBJ2-5 - TRBV7-3 CASSLTLQGKGGTQYF TGTGCCAGCAGCTTAACCCTACAGGGGAAAGGTGGGACCCAGTACTTC
- TRBJ2-5 many TRBV5-1 CASSLFPDRGETQYF TGCGCCAGCAGCTTATTCCCAGACAGAGGGGAGACCCAGTACTTC
- TRBJ1-6 few TRBV2 CASIGDWSPLHF TGTGCCAGCATTGGGGATTGGTCACCCCTCCACTTT
- TRBJ2-7 few TRBV5-1 CASSFRSEDYEQYF TGCGCCAGCAGCTTCAGATCAGAAGACTACGAGCAGTACTTC
- TRBJ2-1 few TRBV5-1 CASSGRGGTNEQFF TGCGCCAGCAGCGGGAGGGGGGGCACAAATGAGCAGTTCTTC
- TRBJ2-1 few TRBV7-3 CASSLRGAPYNEQFF TGTGCCAGCAGCTTACGAGGGGCCCCTTACAATGAGCAGTTCTTC
- TRBJ2-5 - TRBV5-4 CASSSASAQETQYF TGTGCCAGCAGCTCCGCCTCTGCACAAGAGACCCAGTACTTC
- TRBJ1-2 many TRBV6-1 CASRRGFGDYGYTF TGTGCCAGCAGGAGGGGATTCGGCGACTATGGCTACACCTTC
- TRBJ1-4 few TRBV20-1 CSAAGTVNEKLFF TGCAGTGCGGCTGGGACCGTTAATGAAAAACTGTTTTTT
- TRBJ2-5 many TRBV5-5 CASSLRTGGKGETQYF TGTGCCAGCAGCTTGAGGACAGGCGGGAAGGGGGAGACCCAGTACTTC
- TRBJ2-2 few TRBV6-1 CASSKTANTGELFF TGTGCCAGCAGTAAGACAGCGAACACCGGGGAGCTGTTTTTT
- TRBJ2-3 - TRBV30 CAWSRGGALTDTQYF TGTGCCTGGTCCAGGGGAGGGGCCCTCACAGATACGCAGTATTTT
- TRBJ2-3 many TRBV5-1 CATQRSGTTDTQYF TGCGCCACCCAGAGGAGCGGGACAACAGATACGCAGTATTTT
- TRBJ1-2 - TRBV29-1 CSVEDFGRIGYGYTF TGCAGCGTTGAAGACTTCGGGCGGATCGGCTATGGCTACACCTTC
- TRBJ2-2 few TRBV12-3/TRBV12-4 CASSPESGATGELFF TGTGCCAGCAGTCCGGAGTCAGGGGCCACCGGGGAGCTGTTTTTT
TRBD1 TRBJ1-5 - TRBV18 CASSVTGGVQPQHF TGTGCCAGCTCTGTAACAGGGGGCGTCCAGCCCCAGCATTTT
- TRBJ2-5 few TRBV5-4 CASSSRDAHRETQYF TGTGCCAGCAGCTCACGGGACGCCCACAGGGAGACCCAGTACTTC
- TRBJ2-1 - TRBV20-1 CSARAGGLQGTYNEQFF TGCAGTGCTAGAGCCGGAGGGTTACAGGGAACCTACAATGAGCAGTTCTTC
TRBD1 TRBJ1-1 - TRBV12-3/TRBV12-4 CASSFGTVGTEAFF TGTGCCAGCAGTTTTGGGACAGTCGGTACTGAAGCTTTCTTT
- TRBJ2-2 few TRBV13 CASMQGTANTGELFF TGTGCCAGCATGCAGGGGACCGCGAACACCGGGGAGCTGTTTTTT
- TRBJ1-5 many TRBV4-2 CASSQGSSNQPQHF TGTGCCAGCAGCCAAGGTTCTAGCAATCAGCCCCAGCATTTT
TRBD1 TRBJ1-2 - TRBV7-9 CASSPQGDSGYTF TGTGCCAGCAGCCCACAGGGGGATAGTGGCTACACCTTC
- TRBJ2-3 - TRBV5-6 CASSFKVASTDTQYF TGTGCCAGCAGCTTCAAGGTGGCCAGCACAGATACGCAGTATTTT
- TRBJ2-2 few TRBV7-2 CASSLEPGGELFF TGTGCCAGCAGCTTAGAGCCAGGCGGGGAGCTGTTTTTT
- TRBJ1-6 few TRBV11-1 CASSPPQHSPLHF TGTGCCAGCAGCCCCCCACAGCATTCACCCCTCCACTTT
- TRBJ1-5 few TRBV12-3/TRBV12-4 CASTLGGSGAAGPQHF TGTGCCAGCACCCTGGGAGGCAGCGGGGCCGCAGGGCCCCAGCATTTT
TRBD2 TRBJ2-1 few TRBV5-6 CASSPFSGAGVAYNEQFF TGTGCCAGCAGCCCGTTCAGCGGAGCGGGGGTTGCCTACAATGAGCAGTTCTTC
- TRBJ1-1 - TRBV28 CASSWGPGQSGGTEAFF TGTGCCAGCAGTTGGGGTCCGGGTCAATCGGGTGGCACTGAAGCTTTCTTT